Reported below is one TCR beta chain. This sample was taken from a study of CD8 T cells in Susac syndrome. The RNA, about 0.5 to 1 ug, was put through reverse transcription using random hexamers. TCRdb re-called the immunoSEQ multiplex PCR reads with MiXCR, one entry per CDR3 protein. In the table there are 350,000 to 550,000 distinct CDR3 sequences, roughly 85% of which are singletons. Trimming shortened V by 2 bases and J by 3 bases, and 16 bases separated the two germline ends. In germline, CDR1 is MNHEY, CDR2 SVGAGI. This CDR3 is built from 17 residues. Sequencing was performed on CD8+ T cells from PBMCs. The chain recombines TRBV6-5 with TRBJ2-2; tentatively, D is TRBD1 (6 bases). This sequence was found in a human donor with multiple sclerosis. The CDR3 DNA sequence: TGTGCCAGCAGTTACGGGGGCAGGGTGGCGGACACCGGGGAGCTGTTTTTT. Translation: CASSYGGRVADTGELFF.